Listed here are 4 T cell receptor beta chains from one sample, sequenced in a study of blood T cell repertoires in COVID-19. Assay: immunoSEQ multiplex PCR; the TCRdb copy retains only in-frame clones and omits some. The sample records over 80,000 clones, less than 85% being singletons. The source material was peripheral blood. Receptors were obtained from a woman aged 80 or over with active or convalescent COVID-19.

The chain is built from TRBV18 and TRBJ2-5; tentatively, D is TRBD1 (5 bases). Germline CDR1 is KGHSH and CDR2 is LQKENI. The CDR3 contains 14 residues. Between the trimmed V and J ends, which lost 2 bases and 4 bases, there was a span of 11 bases. In nucleotides, the CDR3 is TGTGCCAGCTCACCAATTATGACAGTAGAGACCCAGTACTTC. This codes for CASSPIMTVETQYF.

This rearrangement joins TRBV9 to TRBJ1-2, with D perhaps matching TRBD1 (5 bases). Germline values: CDR1 SGDLS, CDR2 YYNGEE. Trimming stripped 2 bases from V and 4 bases from J, with 18 bases between. CDR3 size: 16 residues. As DNA, the CDR3 is TGTGCCAGCAGCGTCACGGGGGACGCTCTAGCCTATGGCTACACCTTC. This codes for CASSVTGDALAYGYTF.

This clone was picked up a small number of times. The CDR3 sequence: CASSPGTGAPRWSSYNEQFF. CDR3 DNA: TGTGCCAGCAGCCCCGGGACAGGGGCGCCTCGCTGGAGCTCCTACAATGAGCAGTTCTTC. The rearrangement uses TRBV7-8 and TRBJ2-1, with TRBD1 identical over 10 bases. The ends lost 5 bases at V and 0 bases at J; junction bases unmatched: 16. This CDR3 is 20 amino acids long. Germline V gene sequence: CDR1 SGHVS, CDR2 FQNEAQ.

This clone has more than one count but fewer than ten. The rearrangement joins TRBV29-1 to TRBJ1-1; weak D call: TRBD1 (6 bases). CDR1 SQVTM and CDR2 ANQGSEA come from the germline V gene. The CDR3 is 12 residues long. V lost 4 bases and J lost 6, with 12 bases in between. CDR3 residues: CSVAAGGSEAFF. For the CDR3, the DNA is TGCAGCGTTGCTGCGGGGGGCTCTGAAGCTTTCTTT.